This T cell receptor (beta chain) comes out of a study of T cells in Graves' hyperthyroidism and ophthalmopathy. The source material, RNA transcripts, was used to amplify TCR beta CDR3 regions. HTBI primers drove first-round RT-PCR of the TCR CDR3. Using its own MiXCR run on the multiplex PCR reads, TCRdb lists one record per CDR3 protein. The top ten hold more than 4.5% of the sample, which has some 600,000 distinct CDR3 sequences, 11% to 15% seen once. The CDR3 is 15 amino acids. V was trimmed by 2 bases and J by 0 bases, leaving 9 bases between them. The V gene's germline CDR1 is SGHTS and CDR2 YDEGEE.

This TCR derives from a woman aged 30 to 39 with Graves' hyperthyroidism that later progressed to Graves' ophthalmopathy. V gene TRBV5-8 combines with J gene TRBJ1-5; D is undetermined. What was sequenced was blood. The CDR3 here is CASSFPINSNQPQHF. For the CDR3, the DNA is TGTGCCAGCAGCTTTCCCATCAATAGCAATCAGCCCCAGCATTTT.